A single TCR beta chain is shown here with its context. This entry is derived from a study of blood T cell repertoires in COVID-19. For the study at large: Acute-phase and convalescent COVID-19 samples originated in the United States, Italy and Spain.

The data were produced by immunoSEQ multiplex PCR, yet TCRdb's version contains in-frame clones alone and is incomplete. The table has more than 300,000 clones, around 83% seen once. The CDR3 extends over 15 amino acids. The V gene lost 4 bases and the J gene lost 4 bases, with 14 bases spanning the gap. CDR1 is MNHGY, CDR2 SVAAGI, per germline. Sequencing was done on a sample of peripheral blood. This sequence was found in a woman in her fifties or sixties with acute or convalescent COVID-19. The gene calls are TRBV6-9 and TRBJ1-3, with D maybe TRBD1 (5 bases). The CDR3 DNA follows: TGTGCCAGCAGTTCCACAGGAATAGGAGGAAACACCATATATTTT. This sequence encodes CASSSTGIGGNTIYF.